Each of the 9 T cell receptor beta chains below was sequenced from the same sample in a study of T cells in Graves' hyperthyroidism and ophthalmopathy. Template material for amplifying TCR beta CDR3 regions consisted of RNA transcripts. A first-round RT-PCR of the TCR CDR3 used the HTBI primer set. TCRdb used MiXCR to reprocess the multiplex PCR reads, holding one entry per CDR3 protein. The repertoire includes roughly 720,000 distinct CDR3 sequences, 17% of them detected once, and roughly a sixth sits in the top ten. Source material: blood. The receptors originated from a man in his forties or fifties with Graves' hyperthyroidism.

This clonotype was found a few times. This rearrangement joins TRBV6-2 or TRBV6-3 to TRBJ2-6; the match to TRBD1 covers 10 bases. In germline, CDR1 is MNHEY, CDR2 SVGEGT. This CDR3 has 18 amino acids. V shed 5 bases, J shed 0 bases, and the junction held 7 bases outside the gene matches. CDR3 DNA sequence: TGTGCCAGCAGTACTCGGGACAGGGGCATCTCTGGGGCCAACGTCCTGACTTTC. It is translated as CASSTRDRGISGANVLTF.

This clonotype was observed a few times. This chain connects TRBV28 to TRBJ1-5; the D is unclear. Germline values: CDR1 MDHEN, CDR2 SYDVKM. The CDR3 contains 14 residues. The ends were cut back, 4 bases at V and 3 bases at J, with 10 bases in the middle. The CDR3 reads CASSSSAVNQPQHF. The CDR3 DNA follows: TGTGCCAGCAGTTCATCCGCTGTCAATCAGCCCCAGCATTTT.

This clonotype was seen repeatedly, ten times or more. V and J are TRBV28 and TRBJ2-1, with a possible D match to TRBD2 (5 bases). CDR1 is MDHEN and CDR2 is SYDVKM in the germline V gene. There are 16 residues in the CDR3. V lost 3 bases, J lost 9 bases, and 21 bases lay in between. In DNA form, the CDR3 reads TGTGCCAGCAGTTTTATTTCGGAACTAGGTGTTCCTGAGCAGTTCTTC. Protein product: CASSFISELGVPEQFF.

This CDR3 reads CASSLVENRLGPNQPQHF. In DNA form, the CDR3 reads TGTGCCAGCAGCTTGGTCGAGAATCGGCTCGGCCCCAATCAGCCCCAGCATTTT. The V call is TRBV5-5, the J call TRBJ1-5, with D unclear. Germline CDR1 is SGHKS and CDR2 is YYEKEE (reference sequence). Trimming pared 0 bases from V and 3 bases from J, leaving 19 bases between. This CDR3 is 18 amino acids long.

This clonotype was detected many times. The CDR3 nucleotides are TGTGCCACTTTACCCACCGGGACAGGGATATGGACGCAGTATTTT. Its protein is CATLPTGTGIWTQYF. The genes are TRBV27 and TRBJ2-3; 9 bases line up with TRBD1. The CDR3 consists of 15 residues. In germline, CDR1 is MNHEY, CDR2 SMNVEV (reference sequence). The ends lost 10 bases at V and 9 bases at J; junction bases unmatched: 17.

This clonotype was seen a few times. The gene calls are TRBV2 and TRBJ2-7, with D possibly matching TRBD2 (7 bases). Trimming removed 6 bases from V and 4 bases from J, with 19 bases in between. In germline, CDR1 is SNHLY, CDR2 FYNNEI. CDR3 length: 15 amino acids. CDR3 in amino acids: CASRPGGHVPYEQYF. The DNA for the CDR3 is TGTGCCAGCAGGCCGGGGGGACACGTCCCTTACGAGCAGTACTTC. Together with reference TRBV2 and TRBJ2-7, the CDR3 gives the full variable domain: EPEVTQTPSHQVTQMGQEVILRCVPISNHLYFYWYRQILGQKVEFLVSFYNNEISEKSEIFDDQFSVERPDGSNFTLKIRSTKLEDSAMYFCASRPGGHVPYEQYFGPGTRLTVT.

Here the CDR3 DNA reads TGTGCCAGCAGTTCAACTCGGGCGACGGCGCCTAGTAACACTGAAGCTTTCTTT. This gives the protein CASSSTRATAPSNTEAFF. This chain connects TRBV7-8 to TRBJ1-1, with D hard to call. Germline loops: CDR1 SGHVS, CDR2 FQNEAQ. Between the trimmed V and J ends, which lost 6 bases and 2 bases, there was a span of 25 bases. The CDR3 loop spans 18 amino acids. The whole variable domain, filled in from reference TRBV7-8 and TRBJ1-1, reads GAGVSQSPRYKVAKRGQDVALRCDPISGHVSLFWYQQALGQGPEFLTYFQNEAQLDKSGLPSDRFFAERPEGSVSTLKIQRTQQEDSAVYLCASSSTRATAPSNTEAFFGQGTRLTVV.

This clonotype was recorded only once. CDR3 nucleotide sequence: TGTGCCAGCACCCAGGACGCCAAAGAGACCCAGTACTTC. It is translated as CASTQDAKETQYF. The V and J genes are TRBV12-3 or TRBV12-4 and TRBJ2-5; D gene ambiguous. Trimming left V 7 bases short and J 3 bases short, with 12 bases between. This CDR3 is 13 amino acids long.

V usage is TRBV29-1 and J usage is TRBJ2-1; D unclear. Germline V CDR1 and CDR2: SQVTM, ANQGSEA. The CDR3 covers 14 residues. Trimming stripped 6 bases from V and 6 bases from J, with 18 bases between. CDR3 nucleotide sequence: TGCAGCGTGACCTGGTACCAGACCCTCAATGAGCAGTTCTTC. Amino acids: CSVTWYQTLNEQFF.